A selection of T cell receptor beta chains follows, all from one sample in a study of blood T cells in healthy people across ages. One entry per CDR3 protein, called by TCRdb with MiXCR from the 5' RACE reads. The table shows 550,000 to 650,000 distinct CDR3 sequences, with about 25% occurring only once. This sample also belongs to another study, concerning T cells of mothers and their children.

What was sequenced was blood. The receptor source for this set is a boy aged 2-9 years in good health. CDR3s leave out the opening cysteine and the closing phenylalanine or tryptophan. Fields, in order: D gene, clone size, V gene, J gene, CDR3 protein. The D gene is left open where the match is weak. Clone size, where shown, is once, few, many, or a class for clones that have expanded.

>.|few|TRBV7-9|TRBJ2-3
ASSLAQAHTQY
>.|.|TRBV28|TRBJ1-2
ASSLWQGRGGYT
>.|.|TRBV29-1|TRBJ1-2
SVPGHNYGYT
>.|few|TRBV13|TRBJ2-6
ASTGQGLSGANVLT
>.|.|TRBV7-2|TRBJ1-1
ASSPRHGRLNTEAF
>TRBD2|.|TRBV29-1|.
SVGKAGGPGNEQF
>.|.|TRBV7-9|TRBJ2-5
ASSHRQGRVETQY
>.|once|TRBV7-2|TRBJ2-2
ASSFLGAGNPTGELF
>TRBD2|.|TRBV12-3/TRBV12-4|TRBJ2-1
ASSLRPSGSNEQF
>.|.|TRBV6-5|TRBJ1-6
ASSYSAFSPLH
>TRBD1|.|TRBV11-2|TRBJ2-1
ASSSIRQGIVRANEQF
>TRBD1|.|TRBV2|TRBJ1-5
ASSDSSGTGGQPQH
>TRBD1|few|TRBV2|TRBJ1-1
ASRVTGVKTEAF
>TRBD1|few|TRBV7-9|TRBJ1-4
ASSLGQGLANEKLF
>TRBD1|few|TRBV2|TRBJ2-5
ASKRGQGVETQY
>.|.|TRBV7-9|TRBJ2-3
ASSPAEGLGDTQY
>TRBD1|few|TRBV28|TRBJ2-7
ASRSGTAYEQY
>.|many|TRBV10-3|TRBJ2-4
AISDGGRGGLGTIQY
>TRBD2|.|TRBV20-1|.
SARPSSGRYNEQF